The source of this T cell receptor beta chain is a study of neurological immune-mediated disorders. Study information: Of the approximately 34 patients with multiple sclerosis, 31 had relapsing-remitting MS, whereas the remaining 3 had secondary progressive MS.

One entry per CDR3 protein results from TCRdb running MiXCR on the 5' RACE reads. The table lists about 40,000 distinct CDR3 sequences, 3.2% of them singletons. General study findings and limits: While HTLV-1-associated myelopathy showed the greatest TCR clonal expansion, multiple sclerosis showed the least, falling below healthy controls.

The time point: longitudinal time-point 1 (baseline). Unsorted libraries came from 2 million PBMCs stored at -80 °C. Germline CDR1 and CDR2: SGHRS and YFSETQ. CDR3 length: 15 amino acids. The germline V and J ends were trimmed by 0 bases and 6 bases, with 12 bases remaining between them. This clonotype was counted at least ten times. What it recognizes is unknown. The chain links TRBV5-1 to TRBJ2-2; possibly TRBD1 or TRBD2 for D (7 bases each). Material: PBMCs. The sequence was obtained from a woman between 55 and 75 years old with multiple sclerosis. The CDR3 DNA follows: TGCGCCAGCAGCTTGGTCCAGGGGGGGGCCGGGGAGCTGTTTTTT. It translates to CASSLVQGGAGELFF.